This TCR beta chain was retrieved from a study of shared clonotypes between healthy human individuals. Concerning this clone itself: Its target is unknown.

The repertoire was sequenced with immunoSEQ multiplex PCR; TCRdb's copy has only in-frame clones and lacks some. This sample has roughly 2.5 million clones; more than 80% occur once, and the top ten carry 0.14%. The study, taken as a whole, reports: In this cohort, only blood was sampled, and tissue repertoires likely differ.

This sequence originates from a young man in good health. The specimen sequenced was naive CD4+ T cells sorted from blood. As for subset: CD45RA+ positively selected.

CDR3 sequence: CAWIHFGGNTQYF. CDR3 DNA: TGTGCCTGGATTCATTTTGGGGGAAATACGCAGTATTTT. This sequence joins TRBV30 and TRBJ2-3; possibly TRBD1 or TRBD2 for D (5 bases each). The CDR3 runs 13 residues. Germline-derived CDR1 and CDR2 are GTSNPN and SVGIG (reference sequence). The germline V and J ends were trimmed by 4 bases and 7 bases, with 15 bases remaining between them.